The present TCR beta chain was sequenced within a study of blood T cell repertoires in COVID-19. For the study at large: The origin of the acute and convalescent COVID-19 samples was the United States, Italy and Spain. The analysed material was cDNA or gDNA that came from T cells, B-cell-depleted T cells, or PBMCs.

Source study methods: Amplification of reference gene primers provided the estimated nucleated cell counts. Here immunoSEQ multiplex PCR was the method, and the copy in TCRdb shows in-frame clones only, minus some. That table is the source of V, J and clone size, and D and trimming were worked out from the DNA. The data contain around 40,000 clones, 80% to 90% of them seen just once; the ten biggest clones take up roughly 6.2%. CDR1 is SNHLY, CDR2 FYNNEI, per germline. Germline trimming cut 6 bases from V and 1 base from J; bases unmatched to any gene: 7. This CDR3 is 15 amino acids long. Source material: peripheral blood. The gene calls are TRBV2 and TRBJ2-3; 7 positions agree with TRBD1. The receptor was isolated from a human donor in a cohort sampled during active COVID-19. In nucleotides, the CDR3 is TGTGCCAGCAGATCCGATAGGGGGCGCACAGATACGCAGTATTTT. Translation gives CASRSDRGRTDTQYF. Full variable domain (remainder filled in from reference TRBV2 and TRBJ2-3): EPEVTQTPSHQVTQMGQEVILRCVPISNHLYFYWYRQILGQKVEFLVSFYNNEISEKSEIFDDQFSVERPDGSNFTLKIRSTKLEDSAMYFCASRSDRGRTDTQYFGPGTRLTVL.